Listed below are T cell receptor beta chains from one sample, sequenced in a study of beta chain features in type 1 diabetes. Sequenced by immunoSEQ multiplex PCR; TCRdb stores in-frame clones only, minus some. The sample has approximately 170,000 clones, 7% to 9% seen once. The sequenced sample consisted of central memory CD4+ T cells from blood. Source of these receptors: a man in his late teens or twenties with type 1 diabetes. CDR3s include the opening cysteine and the closing phenylalanine or tryptophan. Fields, in order: V gene, clone size, D gene, J gene, CDR3 DNA, CDR3 protein. The D gene is left open where the match is weak. Not every row has a clone size; where given, it reads once, few, many or a size class.

TRBV27	few	TRBD1	TRBJ1-2	TGTGCCAGCAGTCCTAATCGACAGGGGAGCCGCGGGAGCTACACCTTC	CASSPNRQGSRGSYTF
TRBV7-2	many	.	TRBJ2-1	TGTGCCAGCAGCTTAGCGCGGGACAATGAGCAGTTCTTC	CASSLARDNEQFF
TRBV9	few	.	TRBJ2-4	TGTGCCAGCAGCGTAGGTGGGAGAGGAAACATTCAGTACTTC	CASSVGGRGNIQYF
TRBV11-2	few	TRBD1	TRBJ2-2	TGTGCCAGCAGCTTACAGGGGGCAGACACCGGGGAGCTGTTTTTT	CASSLQGADTGELFF
TRBV7-2	many	.	TRBJ1-2	TGTGCCAGCAGCTTAGTGAGTGTTGGCAAGGGAGATGGCTACACCTTC	CASSLVSVGKGDGYTF
TRBV5-1	few	.	TRBJ2-3	TGCGCCAGCAGGGCAGAGGGCACAGATACGCAGTATTTT	CASRAEGTDTQYF
TRBV5-1	.	.	TRBJ2-6	TGCGCCAGCAGCTTGACAGGGTCGTCGGGGGCCAACGTCCTGACTTTC	CASSLTGSSGANVLTF
TRBV7-9	few	TRBD1	TRBJ2-7	TGTGCCAGCAGCGCCCGGGACAGTACCTACGAGCAGTACTTC	CASSARDSTYEQYF
TRBV2	few	.	TRBJ2-2	TGTGCCAGCACCTTGGACTTGAACACCGGGGAGCTGTTTTTT	CASTLDLNTGELFF
TRBV7-2	many	.	TRBJ2-6	TGTGCCAGCAGCTTAGGACTCAGCTCTGGGGCCAACGTCCTGACTTTC	CASSLGLSSGANVLTF
TRBV4-3	few	TRBD2	TRBJ2-1	TGCGCCAGCAGCCAAGATCCCGCGGGGGGCTCGCAGTTCTTC	CASSQDPAGGSQFF
TRBV19	few	TRBD1	TRBJ1-2	TGTGCCAGTAGTAAAGAGACCGGGACAGGCTATGGCTACACCTTC	CASSKETGTGYGYTF
TRBV18	.	.	TRBJ1-2	TGTGCCAGCAAGCCTAGGGCCGAGGGCTATGGCTACACCTTC	CASKPRAEGYGYTF
TRBV7-2	few	.	TRBJ1-5	TGTGCCAGCAGCTCGGACAGCCAGCCCCAGCATTTT	CASSSDSQPQHF
TRBV30	.	.	TRBJ2-5	TGTGCCTGGAGTGTGGGAGGATCCCAAGAGACCCAGTACTTC	CAWSVGGSQETQYF
TRBV28	.	.	TRBJ1-5	TGTGCCAGCAGTACGCCCGGTGGAGGGAATCAGCCCCAGCATTTT	CASSTPGGGNQPQHF
TRBV11-2	few	.	TRBJ2-5	TGTGCCAGCAGCGGACAGCTCGAAGAGACCCAGTACTTC	CASSGQLEETQYF
TRBV4-1	few	.	TRBJ2-5	TGCGCCAGCAGCGCGGGTCAAGCGGGAGAGACCCAGTACTTC	CASSAGQAGETQYF
TRBV28	.	.	TRBJ2-7	TGTGCCAGCAGGCGGACAGGAGGGACCTACGAGCAGTACTTC	CASRRTGGTYEQYF
TRBV18	few	TRBD1	TRBJ2-3	TGTGCCAGCTCACCCTCGGCCGGCGGACAGGGGCGCACAGATACGCAGTATTTT	CASSPSAGGQGRTDTQYF
TRBV30	.	.	TRBJ2-3	TGTGCCTGGAGTGTAAATTCGGCAGATACGCAGTATTTT	CAWSVNSADTQYF
TRBV30	few	TRBD2	TRBJ2-3	TGTGCCTGGACCGCCTTCACTAGCGGTCCGCAGTATTTT	CAWTAFTSGPQYF
TRBV6-6	.	.	TRBJ1-2	TGTGCCAGCAAGAAGTCGGGCAGGGCTAACTATGGCTACACCTTC	CASKKSGRANYGYTF
TRBV7-2	few	.	TRBJ2-5	TGTGCCAGCAAGAAAGGAAGCGGGGAGACCCAGTACTTC	CASKKGSGETQYF
TRBV28	many	.	TRBJ1-1	TGTGCCAGCAGTGACCGTCCAGGACAGTCAGTAAACACTGAAGCTTTCTTT	CASSDRPGQSVNTEAFF
TRBV11-2	few	.	TRBJ2-1	TGTGCCAGCAGATACGCAGGAGGGATCTCCTACAATGAGCAGTTCTTC	CASRYAGGISYNEQFF
TRBV7-9	.	.	TRBJ1-2	TGTGCCAGCAGCTTAGCTCTTAGTACGGGTGGCTACACCTTC	CASSLALSTGGYTF
TRBV5-1	few	.	TRBJ2-7	TGCGCCAGCAGCTTGGCCATTAGCTCCTACGAGCAGTACTTC	CASSLAISSYEQYF
TRBV28	.	TRBD2	TRBJ2-3	TGTGCCAGCAGGAGGTTTGGGACTAGCGCCGGAGATACGCAGTATTTT	CASRRFGTSAGDTQYF
TRBV7-9	.	.	TRBJ1-5	TGTGCCAGCAGTACAGGGCTTATACCCGGACAGCCCCAGCATTTT	CASSTGLIPGQPQHF
TRBV18	.	TRBD2	TRBJ2-1	TGTGCCAGCTCACTCCAGCCGGGACTAGCGGGGGACCGTGGACAGTTCTTC	CASSLQPGLAGDRGQFF
TRBV15	.	.	TRBJ2-1	TGTGCCACCAGCAGAGATCTCCCTACGCTCAATGAGCAGTTCTTC	CATSRDLPTLNEQFF
TRBV6-5	few	.	TRBJ1-1	TGTGCCAGCAGTTACTCAGGGATGGGAGACACTGAAGCTTTCTTT	CASSYSGMGDTEAFF
TRBV30	.	.	TRBJ2-1	TGTGCCTGGAGTTCACAGGGTTATGAGCAGTTCTTC	CAWSSQGYEQFF
TRBV11-2	few	TRBD1	TRBJ1-1	TGTGCCAGCAGCCCACAGGGGGCGGCGGGAGCTTTCTTT	CASSPQGAAGAFF
TRBV6-8	.	TRBD1	TRBJ2-7	TGTGCCAGCAGTTTCGGACCGGGACAGGGGACCCACGAGCAGTACTTC	CASSFGPGQGTHEQYF
TRBV10-3	.	TRBD2	TRBJ2-5	TGTGCCATCAGTGGTAGCGGGAGGGAACAAGAGACCCAGTACTTC	CAISGSGREQETQYF
TRBV5-1	few	TRBD2	TRBJ2-1	TGCGCCAGCAGCTTGGCCACTAGCGGGGGATACAATGAGCAGTTCTTC	CASSLATSGGYNEQFF
TRBV5-1	.	TRBD2	TRBJ2-3	TGCGCCAGCAGCTTGGATGGCGGGGGTAGCACAGATACGCAGTATTTT	CASSLDGGGSTDTQYF
TRBV28	.	.	TRBJ2-6	TGTGCCAGCCGCAGCAGGGGTGCAAAGTTCTCTGGGGCCAACGTCCTGACTTTC	CASRSRGAKFSGANVLTF